These 8 T cell receptor beta chains were all obtained from the same sample, sequenced in a study of identical twins. One entry per CDR3 protein, called by TCRdb with MiXCR from the 5' RACE reads. The sample yields a few hundred thousand distinct CDR3 sequences, more than 9% seen once. These data also formed part of another study, on yellow fever vaccine responses in identical twins.

The sample was PBMCs. The receptors shown here come from a woman aged 18-29 years in good health.

This clonotype was found many times. This chain uses TRBV5-1 with TRBJ1-5, with TRBD1 matching over 7 bases. This CDR3 contains 15 residues. V lost 0 bases, J lost 3 bases, and 3 bases stayed unmatched. CDR1 is SGHRS, CDR2 YFSETQ, per germline. DNA of the CDR3: TGCGCCAGCAGCTTGGGGCAGGGGGTCAATCAGCCCCAGCATTTT. Encoded protein: CASSLGQGVNQPQHF.

CDR3 region: CASSDGKAGGTDTQYF. The CDR3 nucleotides read TGTGCCAGCAGTGACGGAAAGGCGGGAGGAACAGATACGCAGTATTTT. The chain has TRBV6-1 and TRBJ2-3, with 8 bases aligning to TRBD2. J was trimmed by 3 bases and V by 3 bases; bases with no gene match: 8. This CDR3 contains 16 residues. Germline assignment: CDR1 MNHNS and CDR2 SASEGT.

This clonotype was recorded a few times. V gene TRBV7-9 combines with J gene TRBJ2-3; TRBD2 is a possible D gene (6 bases). The CDR3 sequence is 16 residues long. Germline-derived CDR1 and CDR2 are SEHNR and FQNEAQ (reference sequence). V dropped 6 bases and J dropped 7 bases, with 23 bases sitting between them. The CDR3 loop reads CASRPSGGTMVNTQYF. The DNA for the CDR3 is TGTGCCAGCAGGCCTTCTGGCGGGACCATGGTAAATACGCAGTATTTT.

This clonotype was seen more than once but under ten times. The chain has TRBV7-2 and TRBJ2-3, with D perhaps matching TRBD2 (5 bases). The V end lost 8 bases, the J end lost 5 bases, and 11 bases lay between the germline ends. Germline CDR1 and CDR2: SGHTA and FQGNSA. This CDR3 is built from 12 residues. The CDR3: CASGYGGDTQYF. CDR3 DNA: TGTGCCAGCGGGTACGGAGGAGATACGCAGTATTTT.

This clonotype was counted at least ten times. The junction departs from the called germline gene at one end, perhaps through a read error. The chain couples TRBV6-2 or TRBV6-3 to TRBJ1-1; unclear D gene. Germline CDR1 and CDR2: MNHEY and SVGEGT. The length of the CDR3 is 14 residues. The CDR3 protein is CASTYLHTNTEAFF. As DNA, the CDR3 is TGTGCCAGCACTTACCTTCACACGAACACTGAAGCTTTCTTT.

This clonotype occurred a few times. This sequence joins TRBV7-9 and TRBJ2-1, with D perhaps TRBD2 (6 bases). Deletions cut 5 bases from V and 5 bases from J, with 10 bases between. Germline values: CDR1 SEHNR, CDR2 FQNEAQ (reference sequence). The CDR3 spans 13 residues. CDR3: CASSKGLDNEQFF. The CDR3 DNA reads TGTGCCAGCAGCAAGGGACTCGACAATGAGCAGTTCTTC.

This clonotype was detected a few times. Here the CDR3 reads CASSIRLKNNEQFF. In DNA form, the CDR3 reads TGCGCCAGCAGCATTCGACTGAAGAACAATGAGCAGTTCTTC. This chain uses TRBV5-1 with TRBJ2-1; D gene uncertain. Per germline, CDR1 SGHRS and CDR2 YFSETQ. Trimming left V 4 bases short and J 5 bases short, with 13 bases between. This CDR3 has 14 residues.

This clonotype was found a few times. This chain links TRBV9 with TRBJ2-3; 8 bases line up with TRBD2. V was clipped by 7 bases and J by 2 bases; unmatched bases: 9. The CDR3 covers 15 residues. From germline, CDR1 is SGDLS and CDR2 YYNGEE. Here the CDR3 DNA reads TGTGCCAGCGGATTCGGGGGGGCCGCCACAGATACGCAGTATTTT. Its protein is CASGFGGAATDTQYF. Full variable domain (missing parts from reference TRBV9 and TRBJ2-3): DSGVTQTPKHLITATGQRVTLRCSPRSGDLSVYWYQQSLDQGLQFLIQYYNGEERAKGNILERFSAQQFPDLHSELNLSSLELGDSALYFCASGFGGAATDTQYFGPGTRLTVL.